This T cell receptor (beta chain) was observed in a study of tissue T cells after allogeneic stem cell transplantation. This clone was counted between two and nine times. No antigen is known for it. These gene names are mouse names. The read ends 1 residue early relative to the CDR3; the germline J gene fills the gap. General study results and limits: Anatomically similar tissues had similar TCR repertoires within each patient. Shared clones across patients were few; motif clustering revealed tissue-specific shared signatures. Tissue-detected TCR repertoire was only partly captured by blood and spleen T cells.

Time point given: mouse harvest day 14 after allogeneic transplant. Mouse grafts combined 10^7 T-cell-depleted bone marrow cells with 10^6 splenic CD5+ T cells. B6 (H2b) cells into BALB/c (H2d) mice; tissues taken at day 7 or 14. Assay used: immunoSEQ multiplex PCR; TCRdb lists only in-frame clones, some missing. The table includes approximately 4,200 clones, 45% detected once. CDR3 length: 13 amino acids. V lost 7 bases and J lost 3; bases outside the gene matches: 2. Germline lookup yields CDR1 KGHPV and CDR2 FQNQEV (reference sequence). This clonotype was obtained from a female BALB/c mouse given C57BL/6 T cells with graft-versus-host disease after an allogeneic hematopoietic cell transplant. This sequence joins TRBV26 and TRBJ2-7, with 11 bases matching TRBD2. The sample consisted of gut tissue. The covered CDR3 bases are TGTGCCAGCAAACTGGGGGGGCTCTATGAACAGTAC. It codes for CASKLGGLYEQY. In full, the CDR3 is CASKLGGLYEQYF. Filled out from reference TRBV26 and TRBJ2-7, the complete variable domain reads NSKVIQTPRYLVKGQGQKAKMRCIPEKGHPVVFWYQQNKNNEFKFLINFQNQEVLQQIDMTEKRFSAECPSNSPCSLEIQSSEAGDSALYLCASKLGGLYEQYFGPGTRLTVL.